This T cell receptor (beta chain) came from a study of cytomegalovirus exposure and HLA in healthy donors. It was with 60 Vbeta and 13 Jbeta primers that the PCR ran. TCRdb's copy holds only in-frame clones and misses some; the assay was immunoSEQ multiplex PCR. This sample has nearly 200,000 clones; 79% occur once, and the top ten carry more than 0.35%. V shed 5 bases and J shed 1 base, with 9 bases lying between them. Looked up from germline, CDR1 is SGHTA and CDR2 is FQGTGA. The CDR3 contains 15 residues. Material: PBMCs. This TCR was recovered from a male donor in good health and CMV-seropositive. The V gene is TRBV7-3, the J gene TRBJ2-6; maybe TRBD1 (6 bases). In DNA form, the CDR3 reads TGTGCCAGCAGCCGAGACAGGTCTGGGGCCAACGTCCTGACTTTC. Its translation is CASSRDRSGANVLTF.